This TCR beta chain emerged from a study of somatic mutations in cytotoxic T cells in rheumatoid arthritis. Notes on the study in general: Within 8 of 65 patients, the single biggest CD8+ clone made up more than 20% of CD8+ cells. Antigen targets of the expanded CD8+ clones remained unidentified. The slightly lower representation of TRBV07 among rheumatoid arthritis patients did not undergo correction for multiple comparisons.

In regard to this clone: Its target is not known.

Germline loops: CDR1 MGHRA, CDR2 YSYEKL. The CDR3 has 16 residues. Trimming removed 7 bases from V and 4 bases from J; junction bases left unmatched: 11. Assay: immunoSEQ multiplex PCR; the TCRdb copy retains only in-frame clones and omits some. The sample includes approximately 5,300 clones, 78% of them seen just once. V usage is TRBV4-1 and J usage is TRBJ2-1; 9 positions match TRBD2. This receptor was obtained from a man in his forties or fifties with rheumatoid arthritis. Sequenced here: CD8+ T cells sorted from blood, sampled at a follow-up visit. The CDR3 region has the DNA TGCGCCAGCACCGTAAGGCCTAGCGGGACTTACAATGAGCAGTTCTTC. Translated: CASTVRPSGTYNEQFF.